This T cell receptor (beta chain) appears in the sequencing data of a study of blood T cell repertoires in COVID-19. Some clones are missing from TCRdb's copy, which holds only in-frame ones; the method was immunoSEQ multiplex PCR. The sample holds fewer than 450,000 clones, around 90% seen once. Germline V gives CDR1 MDHEN, CDR2 SYDVKM. The CDR3 sequence is 14 residues long. Germline trimming cut 6 bases from V and 8 bases from J; bases unmatched to any gene: 8. Living in about two dozen US areas, the participants were between 18 and 89 years of age. The sequence was collected from a woman under 30 who had recovered from COVID-19. Sequenced sample: PBMCs or T cells enriched from blood (not recorded which). The genes are TRBV28 and TRBJ1-4; TRBD1 aligns across 8 bases. CDR3 region: CASRPDRVFEKLFF. CDR3 in DNA: TGTGCCAGCAGGCCGGACAGGGTATTCGAAAAACTGTTTTTT.